A single sample gave rise to the 27 T cell receptor beta chains below, sequenced in a study of T cell responses to AZD1222 COVID-19 vaccine. Repertoires were generated with immunoSEQ multiplex PCR, while TCRdb's copy carries only in-frame clones and drops some. The sample lists roughly 180,000 clones; approximately 92% were seen once. The source was peripheral blood, collected 28 days after the second dose of the MenACWY control vaccine. The receptors were gathered from an adult who received the MenACWY meningococcal vaccine as a control.

The genes are TRBV6-5 and TRBJ1-2, with TRBD1 matching over 7 bases. The CDR3 is made up of 15 amino acids. Germline V gene sequence: CDR1 MNHEY, CDR2 SVGAGI. V shed 7 bases and J 1 base; nucleotides not matched to a gene: 9. For the CDR3, the DNA is TGTGCCAGCAATAACCTCAGGGACAGTAACTATGGCTACACCTTC. It codes for CASNNLRDSNYGYTF.

V gene TRBV19 combines with J gene TRBJ1-5; the match to TRBD1 covers 7 bases. Germline lookup yields CDR1 LNHDA and CDR2 SQIVND (reference sequence). This CDR3 has 14 amino acids. V lost 6 bases, J lost 5 bases, and 7 bases stayed unmatched. DNA of the CDR3: TGTGCCAGTAGGCAGGGGGACGTTCATCAGCCCCAGCATTTT. Encoded protein: CASRQGDVHQPQHF.

This rearrangement joins TRBV6-5 to TRBJ1-3, with TRBD1 matching 9 bases. The CDR3 totals 15 residues. Germline CDR1 is MNHEY and CDR2 is SVGAGI. Trimming at V came to 5 bases and at J to 5 bases, leaving 7 bases not matched to a gene. CDR3 nucleotide sequence: TGTGCCAGCAGTCAGGACAGGGGAATAAGAAACACCATATATTTT. The encoded protein is CASSQDRGIRNTIYF.

CDR3 coding DNA: TGTGCCAGCAGCTGGTTGGAGGGGGCGCGAGAAAAACTGTTTTTT. It codes for CASSWLEGAREKLFF. This chain joins TRBV5-4 and TRBJ1-4, with 7 bases lining up with TRBD1. The CDR3 length is 15 residues. Germline V lookup: CDR1 SGHNT, CDR2 YYREEE (reference sequence). V dropped 3 bases and J dropped 8; count of bases not matched to a gene: 10.

This clone has just one count. The chain uses TRBV19 and TRBJ1-1; D gene uncertain. The V gene's germline CDR1 is LNHDA and CDR2 SQIVND (reference sequence). This CDR3 is built from 15 residues. The ends were cut back, 7 bases at V and 0 bases at J, with 15 bases in the middle. In DNA form, the CDR3 reads TGTGCCAGTAAATCCCAGAGGGTGATGAACACTGAAGCTTTCTTT. It is translated as CASKSQRVMNTEAFF.

This chain joins TRBV5-1 and TRBJ1-4; 8 positions agree with TRBD1. CDR1 is SGHRS, CDR2 YFSETQ, per germline. V dropped 2 bases and J dropped 14; count of bases not matched to a gene: 8. CDR3 length equals 13 residues. The CDR3 DNA follows: TGCGCCAGCAGCTTAAACAGGGGGAGTAGGCTGTTTTTT. Protein sequence: CASSLNRGSRLFF. The variable domain in full, completed from reference TRBV5-1 and TRBJ1-4, reads KAGVTQTPRYLIKTRGQQVTLSCSPISGHRSVSWYQQTPGQGLQFLFEYFSETQRNKGNFPGRFSGRQFSNSRSEMNVSTLELGDSALYLCASSLNRGSRLFFGSGTQLSVL.

The chain recombines TRBV2 with TRBJ1-5; maybe TRBD1 (6 bases). This CDR3 contains 15 residues. Trimming pared 5 bases from V and 6 bases from J, leaving 17 bases between. The V gene's germline CDR1 is SNHLY and CDR2 FYNNEI. The CDR3 loop reads CASSRAYRDGQPQHF. CDR3 bases: TGTGCCAGCAGTCGAGCTTACAGGGACGGTCAGCCCCAGCATTTT.

Here the CDR3 DNA reads TGTGCCAGCAGCTATAAGGGGACCTATAATTCACCCCTCCACTTT. Amino acids: CASSYKGTYNSPLHF. This rearrangement joins TRBV7-2 to TRBJ1-6; maybe TRBD1 (5 bases). Germline loops: CDR1 SGHTA, CDR2 FQGNSA. This CDR3 is built from 15 residues. Trimming removed 4 bases at V and 2 bases at J, with 9 bases between.

The genes are TRBV19 and TRBJ1-5; 7 nucleotides line up with TRBD1. With V trimmed by 4 bases and J by 7 bases, 10 bases remained unmatched. Germline-derived CDR1 and CDR2 are LNHDA and SQIVND (reference sequence). CDR3 size: 15 residues. The CDR3 spells CASSRQGQVSQPQHF. DNA of the CDR3: TGTGCCAGTAGTAGACAAGGACAGGTCAGCCAGCCCCAGCATTTT.

J is TRBJ1-1 and V is TRBV27; tentative D call: TRBD1 (5 bases). The length of the CDR3 is 14 residues. The V end was cut by 2 bases, the J end by 0 bases, with 7 bases between. Germline values: CDR1 MNHEY, CDR2 SMNVEV (reference sequence). CDR3 in amino acids: CASSLGRVNTEAFF. The CDR3, as DNA: TGTGCCAGCAGTTTAGGCAGGGTGAACACTGAAGCTTTCTTT.

In DNA, the CDR3 is TGTGCCAGCAGTGACCCACGACTAGCGGGGGGGATAGATACGCAGTATTTT. The encoded protein is CASSDPRLAGGIDTQYF. V is TRBV25-1 and J is TRBJ2-3; 14 nucleotides match TRBD2. This CDR3 comprises 17 residues. The trim removed 3 bases at V and 5 bases at J, leaving 7 bases unmatched. Germline loops: CDR1 MGHDK, CDR2 SYGVNS.

The chain is built from TRBV9 and TRBJ2-1, with 9 bases fitting TRBD1. Germline V gene sequence: CDR1 SGDLS, CDR2 YYNGEE. The CDR3 spans 15 residues. V was clipped by 0 bases and J by 7 bases; unmatched bases: 5. CDR3 sequence (DNA): TGTGCCAGCAGCGTAGAAGGACAGGGGACAAATGAGCAGTTCTTC. It translates to CASSVEGQGTNEQFF.

This chain joins TRBV4-1 and TRBJ1-5; 7 positions agree with TRBD1. The junction had 8 bases not matched to a gene; V was cut back by 0 bases and J by 9 bases. Looked up from germline, CDR1 is MGHRA and CDR2 is YSYEKL. The CDR3 length is 15 residues. CDR3 sequence: CASSQDAAGGLPQHF. The CDR3 nucleotides read TGCGCCAGCAGCCAAGATGCGGCAGGGGGTCTGCCCCAGCATTTT.

CDR3 in amino acids: CASSLTGPNEKLFF. The DNA for the CDR3 is TGTGCCAGCAGCTTGACAGGGCCTAATGAAAAACTGTTTTTT. The rearrangement uses TRBV5-4 and TRBJ1-4; a weak D match, TRBD1 (6 bases). Germline V CDR1 and CDR2: SGHNT, YYREEE (reference sequence). The CDR3 extends over 14 amino acids. With 1 base removed from V and 3 bases from J, the gap between germline ends came to 7 bases.

The V gene is TRBV5-8, the J gene TRBJ1-2; 11 positions match TRBD1. Germline loops: CDR1 SGHTS, CDR2 YDEGEE. The CDR3 consists of 15 residues. DNA of the CDR3: TGTGCTTCCTCCCCGGACAGGGGGCGCCGGTTTGGCTACACCTTC. It yields the protein CASSPDRGRRFGYTF.

The chain is built from TRBV30 and TRBJ2-3; TRBD2 matches 11 bases. The CDR3 is made up of 14 amino acids. The ends lost 2 bases at V and 4 bases at J; junction bases unmatched: 2. The germline CDR1 and CDR2 sequences are GTSNPN and SVGIG (reference sequence). Here the CDR3 DNA reads TGTGCCTGGAGTCTGGGACTAGCGGCAGATACGCAGTATTTT. Protein product: CAWSLGLAADTQYF.

The chain joins TRBV19 to TRBJ1-2, with TRBD1 identical over 9 bases. Trimming removed 5 bases from V and 7 bases from J; junction bases left unmatched: 11. The CDR3 runs to 15 residues. The germline V gene encodes CDR1 LNHDA and CDR2 SQIVND (reference sequence). The chain's CDR3 is CASSAGQGKGVGYTF. DNA of the CDR3: TGTGCCAGTAGTGCAGGACAGGGGAAGGGAGTTGGCTACACCTTC. The whole variable domain, remainder taken from reference TRBV19 and TRBJ1-2, is DGGITQSPKYLFRKEGQNVTLSCEQNLNHDAMYWYRQDPGQGLRLIYYSQIVNDFQKGDIAEGYSVSREKKESFPLTVTSAQKNPTAFYLCASSAGQGKGVGYTFGSGTRLTVV.

The chain recombines TRBV13 with TRBJ1-1; 7 nucleotides align to TRBD1. The CDR3 is made up of 12 amino acids. Losses at the gene ends were 0 bases for V and 10 bases for J; bases not matched to a gene: 2. CDR1 and CDR2 from the germline V gene are PRHDT and FYEKMQ (reference sequence). CDR3 nucleotides: TGTGCCAGCAGCTTAGGCGACAGGGTAGCTTTCTTT. It encodes CASSLGDRVAFF.

This chain joins TRBV18 and TRBJ1-1; 11 nucleotides line up with TRBD1. The CDR3 loop spans 14 amino acids. V was clipped by 6 bases and J by 3 bases; unmatched bases: 3. Looked up from germline, CDR1 is KGHSH and CDR2 is LQKENI. CDR3: CASSGQGADTEAFF. DNA for the CDR3: TGTGCCAGCTCCGGACAGGGGGCGGACACTGAAGCTTTCTTT.

The chain uses TRBV5-4 and TRBJ2-7; D is ambiguous. From germline, CDR1 is SGHNT and CDR2 YYREEE (reference sequence). V lost 1 base, J lost 4 bases, and 6 bases lay in between. The CDR3 runs 12 residues. The CDR3 protein is CASSLNSYEQYF. The CDR3 DNA reads TGTGCCAGCAGCTTGAACTCGTACGAGCAGTACTTC.

CDR3 coding DNA: TGTGCCAGCAGTACTCAGGGGGCGGGAGGAAACACCATATATTTT. Protein: CASSTQGAGGNTIYF. The genes are TRBV6-6 and TRBJ1-3; 8 nucleotides agree with TRBD1. The length of the CDR3 is 15 residues. Germline-derived CDR1 and CDR2 are MNHNY and SVGAGI (reference sequence). After removal of 5 bases from V and 4 bases from J, the junction contained 7 bases not matched to a gene.

This chain connects TRBV5-4 to TRBJ1-1; perhaps TRBD1 as D (5 bases). The ends were cut back, 2 bases at V and 1 base at J, with 9 bases in the middle. CDR3 size: 14 residues. Per the germline V gene, CDR1 is SGHNT and CDR2 is YYREEE (reference sequence). The CDR3 nucleotides are TGTGCCAGCAGCTTTACCGGGGGGAACACTGAAGCTTTCTTT. Translated, it gives CASSFTGGNTEAFF.

This chain connects TRBV29-1 to TRBJ1-2, with 7 positions matching TRBD1. Looked up from germline, CDR1 is SQVTM and CDR2 is ANQGSEA. The CDR3 totals 13 residues. The V gene end was trimmed by 4 bases and the J gene end by 1 base; junction bases not matched to a gene: 3. The CDR3 protein is CSVGTGYNYGYTF. The CDR3 bases are TGCAGCGTTGGGACAGGATATAACTATGGCTACACCTTC.

The rearrangement joins TRBV30 to TRBJ1-2; TRBD1 aligns across 7 bases. The junction had 7 bases not matched to a gene; V was cut back by 4 bases and J by 5 bases. The CDR3 loop spans 13 amino acids. CDR1 and CDR2 from the germline V gene are GTSNPN and SVGIG (reference sequence). The CDR3 loop is CAWTLQQGYGYTF. The CDR3 bases are TGTGCCTGGACGCTACAACAGGGGTATGGCTACACCTTC.

The genes are TRBV18 and TRBJ2-5; a weak D match, TRBD1 (5 bases). There are 13 residues in the CDR3. V was trimmed by 6 bases and J by 3 bases, leaving 11 bases between them. Germline CDR1 and CDR2: KGHSH and LQKENI. The CDR3 bases are TGTGCCAGCTCCCTGGGGCAAAAAGAGACCCAGTACTTC. This translates into CASSLGQKETQYF.

V and J are TRBV27 and TRBJ2-7; TRBD1 agrees at 7 bases. CDR3 size: 12 residues. Germline CDR1 MNHEY, CDR2 SMNVEV (reference sequence). V lost 6 bases, J lost 6 bases, and 5 bases stayed unmatched. For the CDR3, the DNA is TGTGCCAGCAGGATTCCAGGGGGCGAGCAGTACTTC. It yields the protein CASRIPGGEQYF.

V and J are TRBV5-4 and TRBJ1-1; 7 positions agree with TRBD1. Germline assignment: CDR1 SGHNT and CDR2 YYREEE (reference sequence). V trimming: 4 bases; J trimming: 0 bases; junction bases outside the gene matches: 6. The CDR3 extends over 15 amino acids. In nucleotides, the CDR3 is TGTGCCAGCAGCCCAGGGGGGTCCCTGAACACTGAAGCTTTCTTT. It codes for CASSPGGSLNTEAFF.